Below, one TCR beta chain is given with its context. How the authors handled the data: Cell counts per sample came from amplifying reference gene primers. Repertoires were generated with immunoSEQ multiplex PCR, while TCRdb's copy carries only in-frame clones and drops some. Clonal size and the V and J genes are those of that table, whereas D and trimming came from the DNA. Here the sample spans around 45,000 clones, 70% to 90% being singletons. This entry belongs to a study of blood T cell repertoires in COVID-19. Study-wide background: The analysed material was cDNA or gDNA that came from T cells, B-cell-depleted T cells, or PBMCs.

The germline V gene has CDR1 MGHDK and CDR2 SYGVNS. The CDR3 totals 18 residues. Trimming stripped 0 bases from V and 0 bases from J, with 16 bases between. This clonotype was sampled from a human donor in a cohort sampled during active COVID-19. J is TRBJ2-3 and V is TRBV25-1; TRBD1 is a possible D gene (6 bases). Sequenced material: peripheral blood. CDR3 amino acids: CASSEYNQGLPSTDTQYF. In DNA, the CDR3 is TGTGCCAGCAGTGAATATAACCAGGGGCTCCCCAGCACAGATACGCAGTATTTT. Looking up the rest from reference TRBV25-1 and TRBJ2-3 gives the full variable domain: EADIYQTPRYLVIGTGKKITLECSQTMGHDKMYWYQQDPGMELHLIHYSYGVNSTEKGDLSSESTVSRIRTEHFPLTLESARPSHTSQYLCASSEYNQGLPSTDTQYFGPGTRLTVL.